Each of the 10 T cell receptor beta chains below was sequenced from the same sample in a study of blood T cell repertoires in COVID-19. The assay was immunoSEQ multiplex PCR, and TCRdb's table has in-frame clones only and misses some. The data show more than 95,000 clones, roughly 80% seen once. Sequencing used peripheral blood. These receptors were collected from a woman older than 75 with acute or convalescent COVID-19.

The chain has TRBV12-5 and TRBJ1-5; D remains ambiguous. CDR1 is LGHNT, CDR2 FRNRAP, per germline. V was cut by 6 bases and J by 4 bases, with 4 bases left in between. This CDR3 has 11 residues. CDR3 DNA: TGTGCTAGTGGGCTAAATCAGCCCCAGCATTTT. It translates to CASGLNQPQHF.

The chain uses TRBV5-4 and TRBJ1-1, with a weak D call TRBD1 (6 bases). The CDR3 length is 14 residues. Germline-derived CDR1 and CDR2 are SGHNT and YYREEE (reference sequence). The V end lost 2 bases, the J end lost 5 bases, and 13 bases lay between the germline ends. CDR3 amino acids: CASSFRQDRTEAFF. Here the CDR3 DNA reads TGTGCCAGCAGCTTTCGACAGGATCGGACTGAAGCTTTCTTT.

The CDR3 nucleotides are TGTGCCAGTTTCTCAGGGGGCACTGAAGCTTTCTTT. It translates to CASFSGGTEAFF. The genes are TRBV19 and TRBJ1-1; TRBD1 aligns across 7 bases. CDR3 length: 12 residues. V shed 8 bases and J 4 bases; nucleotides not matched to a gene: 4. In germline, CDR1 is LNHDA, CDR2 SQIVND (reference sequence).

V and J are TRBV25-1 and TRBJ1-2, with 7 positions matching TRBD1. Germline CDR1 is MGHDK and CDR2 is SYGVNS. Losses at the gene ends were 4 bases for V and 4 bases for J; bases not matched to a gene: 9. This CDR3 spans 15 amino acids. CDR3 sequence reads: CASSGRDSFFYGYTF. In DNA form, the CDR3 reads TGTGCCAGCAGTGGGAGGGACAGTTTCTTCTATGGCTACACCTTC.

V gene TRBV2 combines with J gene TRBJ1-6, with D possibly matching TRBD1 (6 bases). This CDR3 has 13 residues. V lost 4 bases to trimming and J lost 7 bases, with 8 bases between them. Germline V CDR1 and CDR2: SNHLY, FYNNEI. The CDR3: CASSAGENSPLHF. The DNA for the CDR3 is TGTGCCAGCAGTGCAGGGGAAAATTCACCCCTCCACTTT.

The chain is built from TRBV27 and TRBJ1-1; tentatively, D is TRBD1 (6 bases). V dropped 5 bases and J dropped 0 bases, with 13 bases sitting between them. The CDR3 is 15 amino acids. CDR1 MNHEY and CDR2 SMNVEV come from the germline V gene (reference sequence). The CDR3 coding sequence is TGTGCCAGCAGTAGACAGGCGCGGATGAACACTGAAGCTTTCTTT. Its protein is CASSRQARMNTEAFF.

V and J are TRBV29-1 and TRBJ2-7; maybe TRBD2 (6 bases). CDR1 SQVTM and CDR2 ANQGSEA come from the germline V gene. This CDR3 spans 13 amino acids. V lost 2 bases, J lost 9 bases, and 17 bases lay in between. CDR3 sequence (DNA): TGCAGCGTTGAACTTAGCGGAGGAGGTGGGCAGTACGTC. Its protein is CSVELSGGGGQYV.

In DNA form, the CDR3 reads TGTGCCAGCATCGAACAGGGAGATGACGAGCAGTACTTC. It codes for CASIEQGDDEQYF. This chain uses TRBV28 with TRBJ2-7; perhaps TRBD1 as D (6 bases). Germline V lookup: CDR1 MDHEN, CDR2 SYDVKM. V dropped 7 bases and J dropped 5 bases, with 15 bases sitting between them. The CDR3 loop spans 13 amino acids. The full variable domain, rest sourced from reference TRBV28 and TRBJ2-7, is DVKVTQSSRYLVKRTGEKVFLECVQDMDHENMFWYRQDPGLGLRLIYFSYDVKMKEKGDIPEGYSVSREKKERFSLILESASTNQTSMYLCASIEQGDDEQYFGPGTRLTVT.

The sample holds a few counts of this clone. This chain uses TRBV30 with TRBJ1-5; D is possibly TRBD1 (6 bases). CDR1 and CDR2 from the germline V gene are GTSNPN and SVGIG (reference sequence). Trimming removed 1 base at V and 7 bases at J, with 11 bases between. CDR3 length: 13 residues. CDR3 sequence reads: CAWSAWGLQPQHF. CDR3 DNA: TGTGCCTGGAGTGCTTGGGGGCTGCAGCCCCAGCATTTT.

This clone has just a few counts. The V call is TRBV11-2, the J call TRBJ2-5, with D perhaps matching TRBD2 (5 bases). The V end was cut by 3 bases, the J end by 4 bases, with 12 bases between. There are 14 residues in the CDR3. Germline V gene data show CDR1 as SGHAT and CDR2 as FQNNGV. CDR3: CASSFNAGGETQYF. CDR3 bases: TGTGCCAGCAGCTTTAACGCAGGAGGAGAGACCCAGTACTTC. Complete variable domain (other parts from reference TRBV11-2 and TRBJ2-5): EAGVAQSPRYKIIEKRQSVAFWCNPISGHATLYWYQQILGQGPKLLIQFQNNGVVDDSQLPKDRFSAERLKGVDSTLKIQPAKLEDSAVYLCASSFNAGGETQYFGPGTRLLVL.